What follows are 5 T cell receptor beta chains derived from one specimen sequenced in a study of early T cells in non-severe SARS-CoV-2 infection. A single record per CDR3 protein comes from TCRdb applying MiXCR to the 5' RACE reads. Altogether 64,000 or so distinct CDR3 sequences are present, around 11% being singletons, with the ten largest covering just under 3%. This sample comprised whole blood, obtained at baseline. These receptors were obtained from an adult who was a healthcare worker with PCR-confirmed SARS-CoV-2 infection or an uninfected control (not recorded which).

This clonotype was detected many times. This chain uses TRBV29-1 with TRBJ1-1; D is unresolved. Germline CDR1 reads SQVTM; CDR2 reads ANQGSEA. The germline V and J ends were trimmed by 2 bases and 3 bases, with 10 bases remaining between them. This CDR3 comprises 13 residues. The CDR3 region is CSVELLLDTEAFF. CDR3 DNA sequence: TGCAGCGTTGAATTGCTCTTGGACACTGAAGCTTTCTTT.

Only a few counts were recorded for this clonotype. The chain uses TRBV20-1 and TRBJ1-2; no clear D gene. The CDR3 sequence is 14 residues long. V was cut by 4 bases and J by 0 bases, with 12 bases left in between. Germline V gene sequence: CDR1 DFQATT, CDR2 SNEGSKA (reference sequence). CDR3 amino acids: CSATGQLANYGYTF. The CDR3 DNA is TGCAGTGCTACTGGCCAACTAGCTAACTATGGCTACACCTTC.

This chain links TRBV12-3 or TRBV12-4 with TRBJ2-1, with 10 bases identical to TRBD2. There are 20 residues in the CDR3. The V and J ends lost 0 bases and 5 bases, in that order; junction bases with no gene match: 16. The CDR3 region is CASSLALRGLAGATNNEQFF. CDR3 in DNA: TGTGCCAGCAGTTTAGCCCTCCGGGGGCTAGCGGGGGCCACAAACAATGAGCAGTTCTTC.

The CDR3 DNA follows: TGCAGCGTTGAAGAGGGGGCGGCTTCTGGGGCCAACGTCCTGACTTTC. This sequence encodes CSVEEGAASGANVLTF. This chain connects TRBV29-1 to TRBJ2-6; tentative D call: TRBD1 (6 bases). V gave up 0 bases and J gave up 1 base, with 10 bases separating them. CDR1 SQVTM and CDR2 ANQGSEA come from the germline V gene. The CDR3 contains 16 residues.

This clonotype was recorded a few times. This chain joins TRBV2 and TRBJ1-5; D not resolved. The CDR3 spans 14 residues. The V gene's germline CDR1 is SNHLY and CDR2 FYNNEI. Trimming stripped 5 bases from V and 0 bases from J, with 8 bases between. The CDR3 DNA follows: TGTGCCAGCAGTAGAGGGAATAGCAATCAGCCCCAGCATTTT. Its protein is CASSRGNSNQPQHF.